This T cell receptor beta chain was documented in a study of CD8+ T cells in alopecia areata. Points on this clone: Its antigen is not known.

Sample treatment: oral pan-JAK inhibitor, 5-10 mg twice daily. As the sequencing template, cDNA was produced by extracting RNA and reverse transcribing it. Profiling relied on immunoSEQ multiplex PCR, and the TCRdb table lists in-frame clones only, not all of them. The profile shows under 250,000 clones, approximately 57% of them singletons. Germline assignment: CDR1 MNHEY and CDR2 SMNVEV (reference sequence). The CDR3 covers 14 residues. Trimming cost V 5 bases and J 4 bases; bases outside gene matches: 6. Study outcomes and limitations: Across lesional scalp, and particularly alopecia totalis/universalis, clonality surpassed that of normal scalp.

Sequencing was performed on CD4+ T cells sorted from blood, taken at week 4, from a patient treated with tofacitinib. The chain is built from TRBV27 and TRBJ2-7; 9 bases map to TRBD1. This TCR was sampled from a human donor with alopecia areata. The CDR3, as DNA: TGTGCCAGCAGTGAACAGGGGGCCGGTTACGAGCAGTACTTC. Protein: CASSEQGAGYEQYF.